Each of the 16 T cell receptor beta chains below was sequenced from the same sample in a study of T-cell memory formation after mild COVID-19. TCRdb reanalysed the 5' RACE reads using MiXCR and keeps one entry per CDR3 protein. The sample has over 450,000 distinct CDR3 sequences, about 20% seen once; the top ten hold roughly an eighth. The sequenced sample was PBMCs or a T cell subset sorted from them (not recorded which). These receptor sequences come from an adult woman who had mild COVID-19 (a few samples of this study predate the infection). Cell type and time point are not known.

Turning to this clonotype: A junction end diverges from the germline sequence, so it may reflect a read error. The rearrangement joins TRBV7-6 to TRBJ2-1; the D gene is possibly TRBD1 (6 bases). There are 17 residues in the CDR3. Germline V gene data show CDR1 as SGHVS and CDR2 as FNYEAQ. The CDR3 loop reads CASSLAWGRGYPNQQFF. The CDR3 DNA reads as TGTGCCAGCAGCTTAGCATGGGGTAGGGGGTACCCCAATCAGCAGTTCTTC.

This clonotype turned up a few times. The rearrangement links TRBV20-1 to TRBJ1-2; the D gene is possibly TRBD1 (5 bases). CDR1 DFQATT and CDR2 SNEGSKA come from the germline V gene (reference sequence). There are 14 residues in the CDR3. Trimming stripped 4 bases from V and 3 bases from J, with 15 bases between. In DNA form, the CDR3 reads TGCAGTGCTAACCTCAGGGTACTCGACTATGGCTACACCTTC. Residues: CSANLRVLDYGYTF.

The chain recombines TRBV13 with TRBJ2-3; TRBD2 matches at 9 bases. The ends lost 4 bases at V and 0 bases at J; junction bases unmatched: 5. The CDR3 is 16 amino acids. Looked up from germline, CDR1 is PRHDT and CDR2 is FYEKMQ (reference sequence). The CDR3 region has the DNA TGTGCCAGCAGCTCGCTGACTAGCGGAAGCACAGATACGCAGTATTTT. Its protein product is CASSSLTSGSTDTQYF.

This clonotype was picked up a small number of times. CDR3 in amino acids: CASSLGRQGDEQYF. CDR3 nucleotides: TGTGCCAGCAGCTTAGGGAGGCAGGGGGACGAGCAGTACTTC. The V gene is TRBV7-9, the J gene TRBJ2-7, with 7 nucleotides matching TRBD1. Germline CDR1 is SEHNR and CDR2 is FQNEAQ (reference sequence). This CDR3 spans 14 amino acids. V lost 1 base, J lost 5 bases, and 5 bases stayed unmatched.

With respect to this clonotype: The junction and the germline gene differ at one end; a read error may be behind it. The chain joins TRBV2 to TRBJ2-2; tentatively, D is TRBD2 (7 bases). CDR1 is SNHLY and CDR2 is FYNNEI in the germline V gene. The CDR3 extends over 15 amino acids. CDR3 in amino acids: CAWGGAGPNTGEMFF. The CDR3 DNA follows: TGTGCCTGGGGGGGGGCCGGACCGAACACCGGGGAGATGTTTTTT. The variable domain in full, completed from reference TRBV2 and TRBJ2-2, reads EPEVTQTPSHQVTQMGQEVILRCVPISNHLYFYWYRQILGQKVEFLVSFYNNEISEKSEIFDDQFSVERPDGSNFTLKIRSTKLEDSAMYFCAWGGAGPNTGEMFFGEGSRLTVL.

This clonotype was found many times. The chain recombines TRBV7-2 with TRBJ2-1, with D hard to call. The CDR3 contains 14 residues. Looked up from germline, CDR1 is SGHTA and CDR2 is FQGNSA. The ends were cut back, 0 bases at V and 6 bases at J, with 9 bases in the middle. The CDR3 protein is CASSLAPGVNEQFF. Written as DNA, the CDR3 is TGTGCCAGCAGCTTAGCGCCCGGCGTCAATGAGCAGTTCTTC. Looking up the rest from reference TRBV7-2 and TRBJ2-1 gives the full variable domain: GAGVSQSPSNKVTEKGKDVELRCDPISGHTALYWYRQSLGQGLEFLIYFQGNSAPDKSGLPSDRFSAERTGGSVSTLTIQRTQQEDSAVYLCASSLAPGVNEQFFGPGTRLTVL.

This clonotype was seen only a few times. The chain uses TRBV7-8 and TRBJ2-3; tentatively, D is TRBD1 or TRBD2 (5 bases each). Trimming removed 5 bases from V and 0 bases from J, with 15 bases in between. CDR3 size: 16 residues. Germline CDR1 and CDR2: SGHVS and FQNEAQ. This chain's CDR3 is CASSAGAGGSTDTQYF. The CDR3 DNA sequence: TGTGCCAGCAGCGCCGGGGCCGGTGGTAGCACAGATACGCAGTATTTT.

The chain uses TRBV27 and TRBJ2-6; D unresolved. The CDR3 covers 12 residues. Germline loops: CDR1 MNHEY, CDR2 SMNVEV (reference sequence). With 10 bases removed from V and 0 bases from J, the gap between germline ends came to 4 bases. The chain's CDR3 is CATGSGANVLTF. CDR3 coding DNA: TGTGCCACCGGCTCTGGGGCCAACGTCCTGACTTTC.

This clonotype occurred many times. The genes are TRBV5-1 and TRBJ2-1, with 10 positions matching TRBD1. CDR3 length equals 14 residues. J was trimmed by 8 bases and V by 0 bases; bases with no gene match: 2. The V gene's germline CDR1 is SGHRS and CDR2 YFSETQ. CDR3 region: CASSLGQGADEQFF. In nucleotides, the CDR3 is TGCGCCAGCAGCTTGGGACAGGGGGCCGATGAGCAGTTCTTC.

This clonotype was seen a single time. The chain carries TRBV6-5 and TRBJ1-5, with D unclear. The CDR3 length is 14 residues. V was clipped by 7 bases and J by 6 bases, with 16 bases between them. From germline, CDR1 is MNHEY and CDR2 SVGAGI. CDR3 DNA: TGTGCCAGCACCCCGGACGGGAGGGCTCAGCCCCAGCATTTT. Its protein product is CASTPDGRAQPQHF.

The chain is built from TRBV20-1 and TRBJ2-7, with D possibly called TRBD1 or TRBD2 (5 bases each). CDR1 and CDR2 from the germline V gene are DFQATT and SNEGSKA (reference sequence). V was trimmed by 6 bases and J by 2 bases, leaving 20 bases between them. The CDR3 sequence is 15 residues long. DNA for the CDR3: TGCAGTGCAGAGCCCGGGACCACCGGGGCCTACGAGCAGTACTTC. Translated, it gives CSAEPGTTGAYEQYF.

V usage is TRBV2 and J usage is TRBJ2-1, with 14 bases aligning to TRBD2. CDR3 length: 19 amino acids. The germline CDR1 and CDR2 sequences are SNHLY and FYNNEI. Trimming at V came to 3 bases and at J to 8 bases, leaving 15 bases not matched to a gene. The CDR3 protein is CASSDLFWGLAGAGDEQFF. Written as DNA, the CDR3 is TGTGCCAGCAGTGACCTTTTCTGGGGACTAGCGGGAGCCGGGGATGAGCAGTTCTTC.

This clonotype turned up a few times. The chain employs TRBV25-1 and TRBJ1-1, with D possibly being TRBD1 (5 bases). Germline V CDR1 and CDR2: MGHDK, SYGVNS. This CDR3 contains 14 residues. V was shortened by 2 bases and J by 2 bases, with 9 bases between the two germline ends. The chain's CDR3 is CASSELWDNTEAFF. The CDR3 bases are TGTGCCAGCAGTGAACTTTGGGACAACACTGAAGCTTTCTTT.

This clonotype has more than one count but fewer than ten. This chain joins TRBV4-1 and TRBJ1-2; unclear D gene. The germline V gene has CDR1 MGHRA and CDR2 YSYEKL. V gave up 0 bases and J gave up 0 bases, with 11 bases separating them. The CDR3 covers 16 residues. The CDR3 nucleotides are TGCGCCAGCAGCCAAGATTCACCCGGACCTAACTATGGCTACACCTTC. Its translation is CASSQDSPGPNYGYTF.

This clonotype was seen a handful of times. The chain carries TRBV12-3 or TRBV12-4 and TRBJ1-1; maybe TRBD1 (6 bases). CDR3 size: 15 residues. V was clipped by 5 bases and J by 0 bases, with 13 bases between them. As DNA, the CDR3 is TGTGCCAGCAGTCCCCCGGGACAACTGAACACTGAAGCTTTCTTT. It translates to CASSPPGQLNTEAFF.

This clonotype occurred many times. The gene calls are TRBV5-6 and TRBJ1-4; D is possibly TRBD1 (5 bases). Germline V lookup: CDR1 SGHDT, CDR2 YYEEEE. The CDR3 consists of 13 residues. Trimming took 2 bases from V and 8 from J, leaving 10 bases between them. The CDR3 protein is CASSFFRGEKLFF. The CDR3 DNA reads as TGTGCCAGCAGCTTTTTTCGGGGGGAAAAACTGTTTTTT.